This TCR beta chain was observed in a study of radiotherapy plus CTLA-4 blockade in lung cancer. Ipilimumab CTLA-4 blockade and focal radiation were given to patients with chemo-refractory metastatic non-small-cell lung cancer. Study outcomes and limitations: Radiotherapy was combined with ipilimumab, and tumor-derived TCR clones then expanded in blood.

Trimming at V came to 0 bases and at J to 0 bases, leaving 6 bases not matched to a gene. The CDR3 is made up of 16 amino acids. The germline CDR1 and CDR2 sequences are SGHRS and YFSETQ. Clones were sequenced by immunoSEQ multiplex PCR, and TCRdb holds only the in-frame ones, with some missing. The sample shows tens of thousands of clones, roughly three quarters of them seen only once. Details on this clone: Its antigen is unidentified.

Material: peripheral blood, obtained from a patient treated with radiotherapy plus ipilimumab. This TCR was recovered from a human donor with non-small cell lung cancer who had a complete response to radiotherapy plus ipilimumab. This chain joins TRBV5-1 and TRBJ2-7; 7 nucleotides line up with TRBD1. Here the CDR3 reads CASSLATGAYSYEQYF. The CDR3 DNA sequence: TGCGCCAGCAGCTTGGCCACAGGGGCCTACTCCTACGAGCAGTACTTC.